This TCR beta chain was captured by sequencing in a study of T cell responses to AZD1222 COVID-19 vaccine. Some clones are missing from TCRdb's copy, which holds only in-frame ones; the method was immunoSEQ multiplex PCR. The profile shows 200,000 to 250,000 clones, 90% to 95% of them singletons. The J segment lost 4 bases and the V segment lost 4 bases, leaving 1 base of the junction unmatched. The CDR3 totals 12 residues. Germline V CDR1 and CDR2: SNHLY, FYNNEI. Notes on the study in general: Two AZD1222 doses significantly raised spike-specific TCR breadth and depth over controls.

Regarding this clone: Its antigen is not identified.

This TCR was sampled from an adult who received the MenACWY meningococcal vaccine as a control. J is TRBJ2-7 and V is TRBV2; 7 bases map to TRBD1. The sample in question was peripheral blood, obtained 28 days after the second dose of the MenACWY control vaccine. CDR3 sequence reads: CASSGQGYEQYF. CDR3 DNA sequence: TGTGCCAGCAGTGGACAGGGTTACGAGCAGTACTTC.